Listed here are 5 T cell receptor beta chains from one sample, sequenced in a study of cytomegalovirus exposure and HLA in healthy donors. Primers: 60 Vbeta forward and 13 Jbeta reverse. TCRdb's copy holds only in-frame clones and misses some; the assay was immunoSEQ multiplex PCR. The top ten hold 3.9% of the sample, which has approximately 140,000 clones, about three quarters seen once. Source material: PBMCs. The receptors here all came from a man aged 18 to 29 in good health and CMV-seronegative.

CDR3 protein: CASSQIRGSSYEQYF. The CDR3 DNA follows: TGTGCCAGCTCACAAATTAGGGGGAGCTCCTACGAGCAGTACTTC. This chain uses TRBV18 with TRBJ2-7, with D possibly being TRBD1 (6 bases). Germline V lookup: CDR1 KGHSH, CDR2 LQKENI. Between the trimmed V and J ends, which lost 4 bases and 0 bases, there was a span of 13 bases. The CDR3 contains 15 residues.

Here the CDR3 reads CASSLRTGEAFF. Written as DNA, the CDR3 is TGTGCCAGCAGCTTACGTACCGGTGAAGCTTTCTTT. The chain uses TRBV7-6 and TRBJ1-1; D gene unclear. Trimming removed 2 bases from V and 7 bases from J, with 8 bases in between. Germline CDR1 is SGHVS and CDR2 is FNYEAQ. The CDR3 is 12 residues long.

V and J are TRBV19 and TRBJ1-2, with D possibly being TRBD1 (6 bases). The V end lost 1 base, the J end lost 8 bases, and 23 bases lay between the germline ends. Germline CDR1 and CDR2: LNHDA and SQIVND (reference sequence). This CDR3 region has 17 residues. The CDR3 here is CASSIGGGPLLASGYTF. The DNA of the CDR3 is TGTGCCAGTAGTATAGGCGGGGGCCCCCTTCTAGCATCCGGCTACACCTTC.

This rearrangement joins TRBV19 to TRBJ1-1; 8 nucleotides align to TRBD1. The V and J ends lost 7 bases and 4 bases, in that order; junction bases with no gene match: 20. This CDR3 is 18 amino acids long. The germline gives CDR1 LNHDA, CDR2 SQIVND (reference sequence). The CDR3 is CASTKFGRGQYYGTEAFF. In DNA, the CDR3 is TGTGCCAGTACTAAATTCGGCAGGGGGCAATATTATGGCACTGAAGCTTTCTTT.

This clone was detected only a few times. The chain recombines TRBV5-1 with TRBJ2-2; D unresolved. The CDR3 is made up of 14 amino acids. V was pared by 4 bases and J by 6 bases, with 13 bases between. CDR1 is SGHRS and CDR2 is YFSETQ in the germline V gene. In DNA form, the CDR3 reads TGCGCCAGCAGCCCCTTGCGTGGTGCCGGGGAGCTGTTTTTT. This sequence encodes CASSPLRGAGELFF.